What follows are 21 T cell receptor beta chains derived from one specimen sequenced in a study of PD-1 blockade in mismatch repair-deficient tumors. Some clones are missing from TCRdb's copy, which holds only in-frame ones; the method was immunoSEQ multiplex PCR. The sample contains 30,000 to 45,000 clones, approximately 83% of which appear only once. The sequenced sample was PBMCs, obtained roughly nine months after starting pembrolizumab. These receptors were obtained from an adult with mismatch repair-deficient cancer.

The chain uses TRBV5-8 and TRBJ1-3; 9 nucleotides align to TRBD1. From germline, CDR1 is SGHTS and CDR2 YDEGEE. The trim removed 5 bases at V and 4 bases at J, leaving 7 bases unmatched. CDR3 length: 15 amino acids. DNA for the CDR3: TGTGCCAGCAGATTGACAGGGGGTTCGGGAAACACCATATATTTT. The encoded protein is CASRLTGGSGNTIYF.

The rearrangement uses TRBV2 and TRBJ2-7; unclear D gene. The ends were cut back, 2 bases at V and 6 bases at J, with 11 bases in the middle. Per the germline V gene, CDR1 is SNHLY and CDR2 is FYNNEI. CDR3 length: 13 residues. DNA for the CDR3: TGTGCCAGCAGTGAAACCCCAACGGGCGAGCAGTACTTC. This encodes CASSETPTGEQYF.

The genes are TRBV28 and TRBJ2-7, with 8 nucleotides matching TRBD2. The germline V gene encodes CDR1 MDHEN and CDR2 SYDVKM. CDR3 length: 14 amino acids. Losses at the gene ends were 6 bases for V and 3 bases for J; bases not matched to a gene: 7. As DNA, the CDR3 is TGTGCCAGCAGCCGACGGACTAGCAGCTACGAGCAGTACTTC. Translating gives CASSRRTSSYEQYF.

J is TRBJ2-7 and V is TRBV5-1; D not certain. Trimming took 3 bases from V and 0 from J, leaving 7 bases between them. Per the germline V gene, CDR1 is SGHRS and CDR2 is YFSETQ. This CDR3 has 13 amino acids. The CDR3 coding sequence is TGCGCCAGCAGCTACGAGAGCTCCTACGAGCAGTACTTC. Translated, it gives CASSYESSYEQYF. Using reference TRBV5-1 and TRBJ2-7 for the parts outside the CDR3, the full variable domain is KAGVTQTPRYLIKTRGQQVTLSCSPISGHRSVSWYQQTPGQGLQFLFEYFSETQRNKGNFPGRFSGRQFSNSRSEMNVSTLELGDSALYLCASSYESSYEQYFGPGTRLTVT.

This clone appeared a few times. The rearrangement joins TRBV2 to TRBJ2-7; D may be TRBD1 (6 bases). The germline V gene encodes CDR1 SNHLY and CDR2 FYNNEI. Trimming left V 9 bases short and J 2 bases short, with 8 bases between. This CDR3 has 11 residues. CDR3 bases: TGTGCCAGTAGACAGGCCTACGAGCAGTACTTC. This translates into CASRQAYEQYF. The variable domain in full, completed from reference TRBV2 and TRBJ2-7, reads EPEVTQTPSHQVTQMGQEVILRCVPISNHLYFYWYRQILGQKVEFLVSFYNNEISEKSEIFDDQFSVERPDGSNFTLKIRSTKLEDSAMYFCASRQAYEQYFGPGTRLTVT.

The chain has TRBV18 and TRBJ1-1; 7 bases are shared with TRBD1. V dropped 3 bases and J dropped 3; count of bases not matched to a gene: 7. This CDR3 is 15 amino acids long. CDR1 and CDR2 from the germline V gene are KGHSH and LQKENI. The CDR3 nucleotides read TGTGCCAGCTCACCGAGACAGGGTCCGGACACTGAAGCTTTCTTT. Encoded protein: CASSPRQGPDTEAFF.

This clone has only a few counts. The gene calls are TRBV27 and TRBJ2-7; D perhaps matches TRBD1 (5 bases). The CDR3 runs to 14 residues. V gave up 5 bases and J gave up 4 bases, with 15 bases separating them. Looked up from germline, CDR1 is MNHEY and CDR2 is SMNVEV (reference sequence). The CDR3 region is CASSLQGVRYEQYF. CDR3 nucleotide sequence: TGTGCCAGCAGTCTTCAGGGTGTGCGGTACGAGCAGTACTTC.

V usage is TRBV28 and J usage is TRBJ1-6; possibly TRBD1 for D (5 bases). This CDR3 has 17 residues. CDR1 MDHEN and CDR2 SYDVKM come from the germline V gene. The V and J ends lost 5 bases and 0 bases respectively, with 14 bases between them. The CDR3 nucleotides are TGTGCCAGCAGTACTACAGGCGTCAGCTCCTATAATTCACCCCTCCACTTT. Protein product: CASSTTGVSSYNSPLHF.

CDR3 DNA sequence: TGTGCCAGCCGGGGAGCCTACGAGCAGTACTTC. This codes for CASRGAYEQYF. The chain links TRBV6-1 to TRBJ2-7; TRBD2 is a possible D gene (5 bases). The CDR3 sequence is 11 residues long. Trimming took 8 bases from V and 2 from J, leaving 7 bases between them. Germline V gene data show CDR1 as MNHNS and CDR2 as SASEGT.

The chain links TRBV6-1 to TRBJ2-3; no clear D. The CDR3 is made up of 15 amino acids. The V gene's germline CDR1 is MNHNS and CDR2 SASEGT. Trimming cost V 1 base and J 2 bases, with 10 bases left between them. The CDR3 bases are TGTGCCAGCAGTGAAGGAGTCTTCCCCACAGATACGCAGTATTTT. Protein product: CASSEGVFPTDTQYF.

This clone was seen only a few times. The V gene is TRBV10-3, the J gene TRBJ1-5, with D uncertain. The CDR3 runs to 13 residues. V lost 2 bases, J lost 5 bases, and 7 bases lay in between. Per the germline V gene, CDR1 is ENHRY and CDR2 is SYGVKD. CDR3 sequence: CAISEERDQPQHF. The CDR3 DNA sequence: TGTGCCATCAGTGAGGAGAGGGATCAGCCCCAGCATTTT.

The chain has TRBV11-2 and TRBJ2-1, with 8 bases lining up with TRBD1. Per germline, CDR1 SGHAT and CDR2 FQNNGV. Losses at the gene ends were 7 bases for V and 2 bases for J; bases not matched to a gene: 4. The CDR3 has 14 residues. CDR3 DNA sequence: TGTGCCAGCACACACAGGGGGGCCTACAATGAGCAGTTCTTC. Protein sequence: CASTHRGAYNEQFF.

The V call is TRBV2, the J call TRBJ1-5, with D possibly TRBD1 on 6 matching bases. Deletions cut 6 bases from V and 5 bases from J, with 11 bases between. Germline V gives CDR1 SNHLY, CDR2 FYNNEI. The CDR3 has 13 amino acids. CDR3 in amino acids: CASRQGADQPQHF. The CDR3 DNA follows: TGTGCCAGCAGACAGGGTGCGGATCAGCCCCAGCATTTT.

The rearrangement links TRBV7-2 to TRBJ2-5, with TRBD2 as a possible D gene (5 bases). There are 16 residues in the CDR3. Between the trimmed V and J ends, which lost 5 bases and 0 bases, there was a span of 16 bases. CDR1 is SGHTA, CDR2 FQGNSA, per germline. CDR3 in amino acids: CASSPWGARYQETQYF. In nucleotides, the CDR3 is TGTGCCAGCAGCCCCTGGGGAGCGAGGTACCAAGAGACCCAGTACTTC.

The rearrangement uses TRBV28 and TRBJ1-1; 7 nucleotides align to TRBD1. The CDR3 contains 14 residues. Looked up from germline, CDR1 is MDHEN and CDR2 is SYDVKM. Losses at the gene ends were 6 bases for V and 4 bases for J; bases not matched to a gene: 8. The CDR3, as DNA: TGTGCCAGCAGGTCCGACAGGGTAGGCACTGAAGCTTTCTTT. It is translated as CASRSDRVGTEAFF.

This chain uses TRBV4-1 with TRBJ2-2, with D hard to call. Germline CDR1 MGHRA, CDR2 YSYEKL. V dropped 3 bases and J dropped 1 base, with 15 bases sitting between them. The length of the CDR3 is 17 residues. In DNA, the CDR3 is TGCGCCAGCAGCCAGCCCACGATCTTCGGGAACACCGGGGAGCTGTTTTTT. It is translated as CASSQPTIFGNTGELFF.

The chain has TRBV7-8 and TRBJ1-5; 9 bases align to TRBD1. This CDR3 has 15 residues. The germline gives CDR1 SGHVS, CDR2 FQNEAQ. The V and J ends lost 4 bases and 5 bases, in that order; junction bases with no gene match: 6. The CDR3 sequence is CASSSDRGRYQPQHF. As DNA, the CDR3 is TGTGCCAGCAGCTCGGACAGGGGCCGTTATCAGCCCCAGCATTTT.

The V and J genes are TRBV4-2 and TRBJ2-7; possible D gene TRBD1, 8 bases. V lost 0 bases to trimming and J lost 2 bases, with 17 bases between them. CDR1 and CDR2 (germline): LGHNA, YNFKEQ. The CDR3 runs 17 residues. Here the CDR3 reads CASSQDQGAGVPYEQYF. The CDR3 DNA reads TGTGCCAGCAGCCAAGACCAGGGGGCGGGAGTCCCCTACGAGCAGTACTTC.

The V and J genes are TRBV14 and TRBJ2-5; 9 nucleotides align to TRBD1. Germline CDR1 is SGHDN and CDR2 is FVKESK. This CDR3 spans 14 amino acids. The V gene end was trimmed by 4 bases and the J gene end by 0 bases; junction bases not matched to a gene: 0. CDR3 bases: TGTGCCAGCAGCCGGGACAGGGACCAAGAGACCCAGTACTTC. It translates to CASSRDRDQETQYF.

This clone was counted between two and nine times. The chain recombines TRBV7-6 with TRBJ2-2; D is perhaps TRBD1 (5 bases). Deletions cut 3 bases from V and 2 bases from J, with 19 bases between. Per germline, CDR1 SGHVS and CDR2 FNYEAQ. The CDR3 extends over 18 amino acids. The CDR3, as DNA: TGTGCCAGCAGCTTGCGAGGTGGGGTTGGGGCAAACACCGGGGAGCTGTTTTTT. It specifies CASSLRGGVGANTGELFF.

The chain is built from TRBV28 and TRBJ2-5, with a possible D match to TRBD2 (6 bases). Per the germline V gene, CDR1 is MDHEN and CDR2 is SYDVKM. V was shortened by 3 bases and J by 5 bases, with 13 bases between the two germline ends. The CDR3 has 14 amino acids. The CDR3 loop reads CASSFYEEGETQYF. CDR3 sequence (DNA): TGTGCCAGCAGTTTTTATGAGGAGGGGGAGACCCAGTACTTC.